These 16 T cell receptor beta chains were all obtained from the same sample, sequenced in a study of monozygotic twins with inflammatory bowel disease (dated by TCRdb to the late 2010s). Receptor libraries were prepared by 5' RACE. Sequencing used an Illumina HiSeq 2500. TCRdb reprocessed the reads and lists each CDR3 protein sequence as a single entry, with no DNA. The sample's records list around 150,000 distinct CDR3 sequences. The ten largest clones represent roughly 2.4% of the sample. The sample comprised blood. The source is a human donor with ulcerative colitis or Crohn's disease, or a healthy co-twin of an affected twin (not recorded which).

The CDR3: CASSSRTLLSYEQYF. This sequence joins TRBV5-1 and TRBJ2-7. The CDR3 is made up of 15 amino acids. Germline V CDR1 and CDR2: SGHRS, YFSETQ.

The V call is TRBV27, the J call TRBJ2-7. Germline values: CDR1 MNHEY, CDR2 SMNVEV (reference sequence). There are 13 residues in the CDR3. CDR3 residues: CASSFGVRYEQYF.

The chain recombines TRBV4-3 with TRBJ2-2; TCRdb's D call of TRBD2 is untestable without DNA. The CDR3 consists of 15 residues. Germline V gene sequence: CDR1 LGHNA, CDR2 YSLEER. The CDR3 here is CASSHLGSGGGELFF.

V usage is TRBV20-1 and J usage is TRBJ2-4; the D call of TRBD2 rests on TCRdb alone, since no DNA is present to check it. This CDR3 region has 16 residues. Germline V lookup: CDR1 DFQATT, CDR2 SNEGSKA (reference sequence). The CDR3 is CSARRGRSLAKNIQYF.

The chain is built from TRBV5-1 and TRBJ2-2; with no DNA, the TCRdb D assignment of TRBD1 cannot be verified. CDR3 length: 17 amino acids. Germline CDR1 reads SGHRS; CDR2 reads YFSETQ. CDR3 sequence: CASSSGRSTGATGELFF.

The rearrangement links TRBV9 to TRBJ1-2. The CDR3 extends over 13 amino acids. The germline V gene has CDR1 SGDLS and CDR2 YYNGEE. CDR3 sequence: CASSFGSNYGYTF.

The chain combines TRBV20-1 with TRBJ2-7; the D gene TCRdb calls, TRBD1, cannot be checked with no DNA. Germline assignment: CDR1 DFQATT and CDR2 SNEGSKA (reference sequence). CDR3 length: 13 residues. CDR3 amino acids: CSAPAQHAYEQYF.

The CDR3 loop reads CASSLSAGGGGELFF. This rearrangement joins TRBV27 to TRBJ2-2; TCRdb names TRBD2, which stays unverified in the absence of DNA. This CDR3 has 15 amino acids. Per the germline V gene, CDR1 is MNHEY and CDR2 is SMNVEV (reference sequence).

This chain's CDR3 is CSARDPPGQGKGEQFF. This chain joins TRBV20-1 and TRBJ2-1; the TRBD1 assignment by TCRdb is unverifiable without DNA. This CDR3 is 16 amino acids long. Germline CDR1 and CDR2: DFQATT and SNEGSKA (reference sequence).

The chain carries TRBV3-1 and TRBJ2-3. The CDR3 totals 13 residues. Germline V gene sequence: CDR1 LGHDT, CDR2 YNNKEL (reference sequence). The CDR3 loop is CASSQDRADTQYF.

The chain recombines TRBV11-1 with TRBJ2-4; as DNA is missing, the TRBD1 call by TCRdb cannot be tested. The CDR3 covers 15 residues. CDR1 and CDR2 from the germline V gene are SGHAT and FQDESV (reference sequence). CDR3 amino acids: CASSLAGTGYGIQYF.

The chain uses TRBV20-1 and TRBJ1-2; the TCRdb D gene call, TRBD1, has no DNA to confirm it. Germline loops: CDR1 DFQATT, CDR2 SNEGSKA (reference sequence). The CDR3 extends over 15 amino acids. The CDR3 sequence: CSAREDGRRSEGYTF.

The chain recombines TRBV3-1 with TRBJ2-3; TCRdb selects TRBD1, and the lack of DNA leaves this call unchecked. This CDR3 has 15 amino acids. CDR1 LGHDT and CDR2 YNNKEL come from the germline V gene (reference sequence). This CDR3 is CASSQGLTAGDTQYF.

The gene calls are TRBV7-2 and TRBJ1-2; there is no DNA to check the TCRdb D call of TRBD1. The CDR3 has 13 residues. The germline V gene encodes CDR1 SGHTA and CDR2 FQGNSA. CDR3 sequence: CASSSDRRNGYTF. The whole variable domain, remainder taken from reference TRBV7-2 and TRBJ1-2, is GAGVSQSPSNKVTEKGKDVELRCDPISGHTALYWYRQSLGQGLEFLIYFQGNSAPDKSGLPSDRFSAERTGGSVSTLTIQRTQQEDSAVYLCASSSDRRNGYTFGSGTRLTVV.

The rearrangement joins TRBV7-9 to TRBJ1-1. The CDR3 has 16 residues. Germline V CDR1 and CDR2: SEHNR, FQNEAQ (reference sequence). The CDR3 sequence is CASSTGPQSLNTEAFF.

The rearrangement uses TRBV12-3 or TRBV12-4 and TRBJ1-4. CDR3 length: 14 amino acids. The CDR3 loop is CASSLRYPNEKLFF.